A selection of T cell receptor beta chains follows, all from one sample in a study of shared clonotypes between healthy human individuals. Only in-frame clones appear in the TCRdb table, and some are missing; sequencing was by immunoSEQ multiplex PCR. The sample has some 1.1 million clones; 70% to 85% are singletons. The material sequenced was memory CD4+ T cells from PBMCs. The source is a man between 18 and 35 years old in good health. Some clones in this sample may be carry-over from other donors' samples. Both conserved end residues are part of each CDR3. The D gene is left open where the match is weak. Clone size appears in some rows only: once, few, many, or a class for an expanded clone.

v_gene,d_gene,abundance,j_gene,CDR3nt,CDR3aa
TRBV4-3,-,-,TRBJ2-5,TGCGCCAGCAGCCAAATGGCGAACCAAGAGACCCAGTACTTC,CASSQMANQETQYF
TRBV5-4,-,many,TRBJ2-1,TGTGCCAGCAGCTTGGTAGGGAGTCGGTACAATGAGCAGTTCTTC,CASSLVGSRYNEQFF
TRBV5-1,-,-,TRBJ1-2,TGCGCCAGCAGCGTCGTCCCCACCAGCGGAGTCTATGGCTACACCTTC,CASSVVPTSGVYGYTF
TRBV5-1,TRBD1,-,TRBJ2-7,TGCGCCAGCAGCACAACGGGACAGGGGGCCGTCGAGCAGTACTTC,CASSTTGQGAVEQYF
TRBV7-2,TRBD2,-,TRBJ2-7,TGTGCCAGCAGGTCTAGCGGGAGTGGGGTCGAGCAGTACTTC,CASRSSGSGVEQYF
TRBV9,TRBD1,-,TRBJ1-2,TGTGCCAGCAGCGCTAGACAGGGGAGTCGCTACACCTTC,CASSARQGSRYTF
TRBV25-1,-,once,TRBJ1-2,TGTGCCAGCAGTGACGGCTCCTATGGCTACACCTTC,CASSDGSYGYTF
TRBV7-3,-,-,TRBJ2-5,TGTGCCAGCAGCTTAGCTAGGGGAGAGACCCAGTACTTC,CASSLARGETQYF
TRBV28,TRBD1,few,TRBJ2-7,TGTGCCAGCAGTTTAACAGGGGGCCCCTACGAGCAGTACTTC,CASSLTGGPYEQYF
TRBV7-8,-,-,TRBJ1-1,TGTGCCAGCAGCTTAGTGAATCCCTCAATGAACACTGAAGCTTTCTTT,CASSLVNPSMNTEAFF
TRBV6-1,-,-,TRBJ2-7,TGTGCCAGCAGTGAAAGTCAGGGGTTAGGGCAGTACTTC,CASSESQGLGQYF
TRBV9,TRBD2,-,TRBJ2-7,TGTGCCAGCAGCCCGAGGGCTAGCGGGGCCTACGAGCAGTACTTC,CASSPRASGAYEQYF
TRBV19,TRBD2,-,TRBJ2-1,TGTGCCAGCTCCACTAGCGCGAGCTCCTACAATGAGCAGTTCTTC,CASSTSASSYNEQFF
TRBV7-9,TRBD1,-,TRBJ1-1,TGTGCCAGCAGCCCCAGGGGGGGAGGAAAGGACACTGAAGCTTTCTTT,CASSPRGGGKDTEAFF
TRBV27,TRBD2,-,TRBJ2-1,TGTGCCAGCAGAAAACTAGCGGGAGGCCACAATGAGCAGTTCTTC,CASRKLAGGHNEQFF
TRBV11-2,-,-,TRBJ2-3,TGTGCCAGCAGCTTAGACACGACCGGCACAGATACGCAGTATTTT,CASSLDTTGTDTQYF
TRBV29-1,TRBD1,-,TRBJ2-1,TGCAGCCCCTTCGGGACAGCCCTTTACAATGAGCAGTTCTTC,CSPFGTALYNEQFF
TRBV6-6,-,-,TRBJ2-7,TGTGCCAGCGCTACCCGAACCTCCTACGAGCAGTACTTC,CASATRTSYEQYF
TRBV14,TRBD2,-,TRBJ2-7,TGTGCCAGCAGCCGAGCGGGGCTAGGGCAGTACTTC,CASSRAGLGQYF
TRBV7-3,-,-,TRBJ2-7,TGTGCCAGCAGCCCCAATGGGGCCTACGAGCAGTACTTC,CASSPNGAYEQYF
TRBV30,TRBD1,few,TRBJ1-4,TGTGCCTGGAGTGGACCGGGACAGGGGAATGAAAAACTGTTTTTT,CAWSGPGQGNEKLFF
TRBV5-1,-,-,TRBJ2-1,TGCGCCAGCAGCTTGGCCGTTGGTAGTAATGAGCAGTTCTTC,CASSLAVGSNEQFF
TRBV5-1,-,-,TRBJ2-5,TGCGCCAGCAGCCTAGAGGAGACCCAGTACTTC,CASSLEETQYF
TRBV28,-,many,TRBJ2-1,TGTGCCAGCAGCCCCAATCGGGGGAGTGAGCAGTTCTTC,CASSPNRGSEQFF
TRBV2,-,few,TRBJ2-7,TGTGCCAGCAGGCCCCGCGGGACACACTACGAGCAGTACTTC,CASRPRGTHYEQYF
TRBV6-5,-,-,TRBJ1-3,TGTGCCAGCAGCCCCCTCCATGTGGCTGGAAACACCATATATTTT,CASSPLHVAGNTIYF
TRBV5-1,TRBD2,-,TRBJ2-7,TGCGCCAGCAGCTTACAACGACTAGCGGGAGGGACCGAGCAGTACTTC,CASSLQRLAGGTEQYF
TRBV28,-,-,TRBJ2-1,TGTGCCAGCAGGACCCCCAGGGCCCTCTCCTACAATGAGCAGTTCTTC,CASRTPRALSYNEQFF
TRBV5-1,TRBD1,few,TRBJ2-5,TGCGCCAGCAGCTGGGGACAGGGGGCCCAAGAGACCCAGTACTTC,CASSWGQGAQETQYF
TRBV15,-,few,TRBJ1-1,TGTGCCACCAGCAAACAACAGGGCACTGAAGCTTTCTTT,CATSKQQGTEAFF
TRBV19,TRBD1,once,TRBJ2-2,TGTGCCAGTAGTATCCCCGGGACAGTCGACATAAGGGAGCTGTTTTTT,CASSIPGTVDIRELFF
TRBV28,-,once,TRBJ2-6,TGTGCCAGCAGCCACGATAGGGCAGGCGCCAACGTCCTGACTTTC,CASSHDRAGANVLTF
TRBV5-4,-,-,TRBJ1-2,TGTGCCAGCGGTTCGAGGCTCTATGGCTACACCTTC,CASGSRLYGYTF
TRBV28,-,-,TRBJ1-6,TGTGCCAGCGGGACACTAAATTCACCCCTCCACTTT,CASGTLNSPLHF
TRBV5-4,TRBD2,-,TRBJ2-1,TGTGCCAGCAGCGGACGGAACGGGAGGGCTTCCTACAATGAGCAGTTCTTC,CASSGRNGRASYNEQFF
TRBV18,-,-,TRBJ2-7,TGTGCCAGCTCACCCCCGCCGGGGACCTACGAGCAGTACTTC,CASSPPPGTYEQYF
TRBV29-1,-,-,TRBJ2-1,TGCAGCGTCGACAGCGGACCATACAATGAGCAGTTCTTC,CSVDSGPYNEQFF
TRBV7-9,TRBD1,-,TRBJ2-1,TGTGCCAGCAGCTTTGCAGGGGGCGCCGGGAATGAGCAGTTCTTC,CASSFAGGAGNEQFF
TRBV2,-,-,TRBJ2-5,TGTGCCAGCAGCGCCAACAGGGCTGGCGAGACCCAGTACTTC,CASSANRAGETQYF
TRBV2,-,-,TRBJ1-1,TGTGCCAGCAGGGCCCAGGTGAACACTGAAGCTTTCTTT,CASRAQVNTEAFF